This TCR beta chain was captured by sequencing in a study of response to subunit inactivated influenza vaccine. TCRdb called the RT-PCR reads again in MiXCR, with one record for every CDR3 protein. The table has more than 400,000 distinct CDR3 sequences, approximately 11% seen once. Notes on the study in general: Each seasonal flu vaccination may recruit only limited new T cells, authors suggested.

Germline lookup yields CDR1 SGHTS and CDR2 YDEGEE. V lost 0 bases and J lost 4, with 13 bases in between. This CDR3 is 15 amino acids long. Worth noting for this clonotype: Its specificity is unknown.

This receptor was taken from a man aged 50-60 years who received an inactivated influenza vaccine. Sequencing used PBMCs from blood, obtained 40 to 50 days after vaccination. This chain uses TRBV5-8 with TRBJ1-2; no reliable D call. The CDR3 here is CASSLGSGSFYGYTF. The CDR3 DNA is TGTGCCAGCAGCTTGGGATCGGGCAGCTTCTATGGCTACACCTTC.